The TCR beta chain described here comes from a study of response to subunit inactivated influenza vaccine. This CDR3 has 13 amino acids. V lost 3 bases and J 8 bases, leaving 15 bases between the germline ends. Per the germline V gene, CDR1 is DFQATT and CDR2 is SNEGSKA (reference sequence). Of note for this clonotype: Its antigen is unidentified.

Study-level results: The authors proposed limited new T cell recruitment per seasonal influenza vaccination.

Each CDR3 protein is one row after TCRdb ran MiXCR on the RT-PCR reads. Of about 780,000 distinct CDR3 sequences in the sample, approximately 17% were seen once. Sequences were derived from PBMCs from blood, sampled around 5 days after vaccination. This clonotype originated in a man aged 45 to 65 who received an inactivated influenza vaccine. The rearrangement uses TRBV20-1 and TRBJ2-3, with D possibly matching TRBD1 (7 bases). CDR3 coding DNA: TGCAGTGCTAGGCGGGACAGCGGATCTACGCAGTATTTT. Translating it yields CSARRDSGSTQYF.